This entry features one T cell receptor (beta chain) sequence. The study drew its donors from healthy HIV-negative adults without recent acute infections or vaccinations. This specimen comes from a study of shared clonotypes between healthy human individuals. Genomic DNA from each subset was divided evenly over several immunoSEQ plates. Sequencing was performed with immunoSEQ multiplex PCR; in TCRdb, only in-frame clones are kept and a portion is missing. The table has about 2.3 million clones, less than 95% seen once. This CDR3 spans 14 amino acids. V was shortened by 0 bases and J by 1 base, with 7 bases between the two germline ends. Germline V lookup: CDR1 SGHRS, CDR2 YFSETQ.

Sequenced material: naive CD4+ T cells from PBMCs. Subset meaning: CD45RA+ positively selected. V gene TRBV5-1 combines with J gene TRBJ1-1; D gene uncertain. This clonotype originated in a man aged 18 to 30 in good health. Some clones in this sample may be carry-over from other donors' samples. This CDR3 is CASSLGKGNTEAFF. The CDR3, as DNA: TGCGCCAGCAGCTTGGGTAAGGGGAACACTGAAGCTTTCTTT.